This T cell receptor (beta chain) comes out of a study of graft-versus-host responses after intestinal transplantation. In the study overall: Transplants were multivisceral, liver-intestinal, or isolated intestinal. Anti-thymocyte globulin served as induction for all recipients, who then took tacrolimus and steroids for approximately three years.

CDR3 length equals 13 residues. The germline gives CDR1 MGHRA, CDR2 YSYEKL. The V end was cut by 2 bases, the J end by 3 bases, with 7 bases between. Data came from immunoSEQ multiplex PCR; TCRdb stores just in-frame clones and leaves some out. The table shows more than 80,000 clones, with roughly 90% occurring only once. As to this clone: Antigen unknown.

General study points: Recipient marrow showed GvH clones, some seen first in ileum or blood.

The sequencing used unstimulated CD4+ T cells sorted from spleen or lymph node cells, collected before transplant. The clonotype was recovered from a human donor who was the organ donor for an intestinal transplant. The rearrangement joins TRBV4-1 to TRBJ1-1; the D gene is possibly TRBD1 (6 bases). In nucleotides, the CDR3 is TGCGCCAGCAGCCAAAACAGGGACACTGAAGCTTTCTTT. Residues: CASSQNRDTEAFF.